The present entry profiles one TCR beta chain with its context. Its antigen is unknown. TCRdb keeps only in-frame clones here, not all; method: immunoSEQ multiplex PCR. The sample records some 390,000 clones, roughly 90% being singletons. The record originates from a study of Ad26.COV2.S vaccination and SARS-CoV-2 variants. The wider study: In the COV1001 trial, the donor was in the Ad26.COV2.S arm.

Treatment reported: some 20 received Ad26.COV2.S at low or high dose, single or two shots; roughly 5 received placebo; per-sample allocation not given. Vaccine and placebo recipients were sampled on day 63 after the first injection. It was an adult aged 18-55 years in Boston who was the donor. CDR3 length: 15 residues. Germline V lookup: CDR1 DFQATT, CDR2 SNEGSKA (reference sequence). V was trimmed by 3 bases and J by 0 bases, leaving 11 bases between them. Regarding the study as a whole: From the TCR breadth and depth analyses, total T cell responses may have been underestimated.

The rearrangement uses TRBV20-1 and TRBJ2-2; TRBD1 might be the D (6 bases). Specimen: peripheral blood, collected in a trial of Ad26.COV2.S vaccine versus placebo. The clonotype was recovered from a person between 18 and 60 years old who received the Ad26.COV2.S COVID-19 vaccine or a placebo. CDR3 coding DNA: TGCAGTGCTAGTAAGCGACAGGCGAACACCGGGGAGCTGTTTTTT. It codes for CSASKRQANTGELFF.